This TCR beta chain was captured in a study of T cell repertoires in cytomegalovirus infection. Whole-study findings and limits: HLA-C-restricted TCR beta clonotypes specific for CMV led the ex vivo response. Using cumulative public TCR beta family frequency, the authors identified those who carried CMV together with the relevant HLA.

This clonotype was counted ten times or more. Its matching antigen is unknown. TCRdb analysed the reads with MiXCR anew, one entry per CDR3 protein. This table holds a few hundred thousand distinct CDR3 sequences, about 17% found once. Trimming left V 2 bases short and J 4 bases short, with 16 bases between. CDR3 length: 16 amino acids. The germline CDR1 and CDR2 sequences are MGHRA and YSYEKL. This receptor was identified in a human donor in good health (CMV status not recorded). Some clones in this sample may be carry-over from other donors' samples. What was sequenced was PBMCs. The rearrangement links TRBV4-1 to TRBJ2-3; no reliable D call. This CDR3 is CASSQMYRRLADTQYF. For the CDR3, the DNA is TGCGCCAGCAGCCAAATGTACAGACGGCTGGCAGATACGCAGTATTTT.